One TCR beta chain is described in this entry. What this receptor recognizes is not known. No base-level quality is on record; no much larger clone is a single base apart. Tregs were isolated as CD4+CD25+CD127-/low cells. Tregs, naive and memory CD4+ T cells from tumor, blood and ipsilateral draining lymph nodes of 4 or 5 breast cancer patients underwent full-length TCR alpha and beta sequencing. Tumor tissue and lymph nodes obtained from ipsilateral axillary dissection were perfused with PBS, minced and then digested with collagenase I and hyaluronidase. Sorted cell populations were confirmed by FACS to exceed 90% purity. Full-length TCR variable regions were amplified by 5' RACE PCR with constant-region reverse primers, and semi-nested PCR with Nested Universal Primer A was subsequently performed. The ReliaPrep RNA Cell Miniprep System was used to extract total RNA, which was then reverse transcribed into 5'RACE-ready cDNA with the SMARTer RACE 5'/3' Kit. Multiplex adaptors were used to barcode the full-length TCR alpha and beta libraries, which were then sequenced on an Illumina MiSeq. On the authors' methods: For each of nine subset-tissue groups, sequencing data from the five patients were pooled, and the groups were then compared using unsupervised clustering of TCR gene usage. The Morisita-Horn index was used to calculate repertoire similarity, with shared sequences weighted by how much each contributed to each repertoire. TCRdb ran its own pipeline on the public reads, namely fastp trimming at Q25 and MiXCR clone calling, and kept in-frame beta chains. Entries are consolidated by CDR3 protein sequence, retaining the most common genes and DNA. The V and J calls and clone size come from TCRdb's table, not from the authors' own analysis. The sample table holds 9,500 to 15,000 distinct CDR3 sequences, of which 51% were seen once. The leading ten clones occupy 12% of the sample.

The source of the sample is a study (dated by TCRdb to the mid-2010s). Study-level background: Whether tumor-infiltrating Tregs in breast cancer are recruited from blood Tregs or converted in situ from other CD4+ T cell subsets was tested. Paper-wide results and their limitations: Tumor memory CD4+ T cell TCR gene usage was found to cluster with blood and lymph node memory CD4+ cells and with lymph node naive CD4+ cells. Tumor-infiltrating Treg TCR alpha and beta sequences overlapped most with tumor naive CD4+ T cells, then with blood naive CD4+ T cells. Validation in the larger cohort was restricted to a single TCR beta V-J rearrangement rather than whole repertoires.

This TCR was recovered from a female donor with breast cancer. The sequenced sample was tumor-infiltrating Tregs sorted from the breast tumor.

The CDR3 corresponds to CASSLKWERGTDTQYF. The DNA sequence reads TGCGCCAGCAGCTTGAAGTGGGAGAGGGGCACAGATACGCAGTATTTT. The chain couples TRBV5-1 to TRBJ2-3; TRBD2 might be the D gene, on 5 matching bases. Trimming takes 1 base from V and 1 base from J, and the germline ends sit 13 bases apart. Taken from the germline V gene, the CDR1 and CDR2 loops are SGHRS and YFSETQ. Inclusive of the bounding cysteine and phenylalanine, the CDR3 is 16 residues long. The entry retains the CDR3 DNA only, 48 bases that are in frame from base 1.